What follows are 28 T cell receptor beta chains derived from one specimen sequenced in a study of molecular identifiers for immune sequencing clone quantification. MiXCR was run by TCRdb on the PCR reads, yielding one entry per CDR3 protein. The repertoire holds 600,000 to 650,000 distinct CDR3 sequences, about 20% seen once, with roughly 0.83% in the top ten. Sequencing was done on a sample of naive CD8+ T cells from blood, with Jurkat cell RNA spiked in. As to subset: FACS-sorted CD8+CD4-CCR7+CD45RA+ naive T cells. These receptors were taken from a human donor in good health. Some libraries in this study had Jurkat cell RNA spiked in.

In this sample, this clonotype turned up many times. The V gene is TRBV28, the J gene TRBJ2-3; 10 nucleotides line up with TRBD2. The CDR3 covers 16 residues. The V segment lost 3 bases and the J segment 1 base; nucleotides outside the gene matches: 4. CDR1 and CDR2 from the germline V gene are MDHEN and SYDVKM. CDR3 coding DNA: TGTGCCAGCAGTTTCTCCCTAGCGGGAGGCACAGATACGCAGTATTTT. Its translation: CASSFSLAGGTDTQYF.

Ten or more counts support this clonotype. The chain recombines TRBV5-1 with TRBJ1-1; D is ambiguous. V was pared by 0 bases and J by 0 bases, with 9 bases between. The V gene's germline CDR1 is SGHRS and CDR2 YFSETQ. The CDR3 runs 15 residues. The CDR3 DNA is TGCGCCAGCAGCTTGGGCGCAGACCTGAACACTGAAGCTTTCTTT. Protein product: CASSLGADLNTEAFF. Full variable domain (rest looked up from reference TRBV5-1 and TRBJ1-1): KAGVTQTPRYLIKTRGQQVTLSCSPISGHRSVSWYQQTPGQGLQFLFEYFSETQRNKGNFPGRFSGRQFSNSRSEMNVSTLELGDSALYLCASSLGADLNTEAFFGQGTRLTVV.

For this clonotype: A much larger clonotype is one base distant, so this may be a read error. The rearrangement uses TRBV28 and TRBJ1-5, with no clear D. Trimming left V 11 bases short and J 2 bases short, with 13 bases between. CDR3 length: 13 amino acids. The germline V gene encodes CDR1 MDHEN and CDR2 SYDVKM. CDR3: CAGQKRGNQPQHF. CDR3 sequence (DNA): TGTGCCGGCCAGAAGAGGGGCAATCAGCCCCAGCATTTT.

As to this clonotype: It may be a read error: a sequence one base away is much more abundant. This chain joins TRBV2 and TRBJ1-5; D gene ambiguous. The CDR3 loop spans 13 amino acids. Per the germline V gene, CDR1 is SNHLY and CDR2 is FYNNEI. CDR3 sequence: CTSSDATPEPQHF. The CDR3 DNA reads as TGTACCAGCAGTGACGCAACACCCGAGCCCCAGCATTTT.

This clonotype was observed at least ten times. The genes are TRBV7-9 and TRBJ2-1; 9 bases agree with TRBD2. Germline V CDR1 and CDR2: SEHNR, FQNEAQ (reference sequence). The CDR3 is 17 residues long. The J segment lost 4 bases and the V segment lost 2 bases, leaving 9 bases of the junction unmatched. CDR3 nucleotides: TGTGCCAGCAGCTTAAACTCTCTAGCGGGACTATACAATGAGCAGTTCTTC. Its protein product is CASSLNSLAGLYNEQFF.

A remark on this clonotype: This may be a read error: a much more frequent sequence differs by one nucleotide. The chain carries TRBV7-2 and TRBJ1-4, with D possibly TRBD1 on 5 matching bases. The CDR3 contains 15 residues. Deletions cut 5 bases from V and 10 bases from J, with 20 bases between. Germline CDR1 SGHTA, CDR2 FQGNSA. CDR3 loop: CASSVSAVGGGKLFF. DNA of the CDR3: TGTGCCAGCAGCGTATCAGCGGTCGGGGGGGGAAAACTGTTTTTT.

This clonotype occurred many times. J is TRBJ2-1 and V is TRBV9; D is possibly TRBD1 or TRBD2 (5 bases each). V was cut by 2 bases and J by 14 bases, with 17 bases left in between. Germline V gene lookup returns CDR1 SGDLS and CDR2 YYNGEE. The CDR3 totals 13 residues. CDR3 residues: CASSVNDWGLEFF. The CDR3 nucleotides are TGTGCCAGCAGCGTGAACGACTGGGGGTTGGAGTTCTTC.

This clonotype was detected a few times. V is TRBV6-5 and J is TRBJ2-1, with TRBD2 matching 8 bases. With V trimmed by 2 bases and J by 3 bases, 6 bases remained unmatched. CDR3 size: 16 residues. Germline loops: CDR1 MNHEY, CDR2 SVGAGI. CDR3 region: CASSYTGGPHYNEQFF. In nucleotides, the CDR3 is TGTGCCAGCAGTTACACGGGGGGGCCGCACTACAATGAGCAGTTCTTC.

This clonotype was seen many times. This chain links TRBV6-2 or TRBV6-3 with TRBJ2-7; tentative D call: TRBD1 (6 bases). Germline loops: CDR1 MNHEY, CDR2 SVGEGT. The CDR3 is 11 residues long. Trimming removed 8 bases from V and 3 bases from J, with 8 bases in between. CDR3 sequence (DNA): TGTGCCAGCCAGGACAGCTACGAGCAGTACTTC. This encodes CASQDSYEQYF.

To note about this clonotype: One junction end disagrees with the germline gene, perhaps due to a read error. The rearrangement links TRBV6-5 to TRBJ2-6; a weak D match, TRBD2 (6 bases). Per the germline V gene, CDR1 is MNHEY and CDR2 is SVGAGI. This CDR3 spans 15 amino acids. CDR3 bases: TGTGCCAGCAGTTGCCGGGACTCTGGGGCCAACGTCCTGGCTTTC. Encoded protein: CASSCRDSGANVLAF.

A few counts support this clonotype. The rearrangement links TRBV20-1 to TRBJ2-5; the match to TRBD2 covers 12 bases. CDR3 length equals 18 residues. V lost 0 bases to trimming and J lost 5 bases; unmatched junction nucleotides: 13. The V gene's germline CDR1 is DFQATT and CDR2 SNEGSKA (reference sequence). CDR3 loop: CSARDPQTSGGLYETQYF. Written as DNA, the CDR3 is TGCAGTGCTAGAGATCCCCAGACTAGCGGGGGCCTCTATGAGACCCAGTACTTC.

The table lists this clonotype with a few counts. The chain joins TRBV11-2 to TRBJ1-4, with D possibly TRBD1 on 6 matching bases. Trimming took 5 bases from V and 7 from J, leaving 20 bases between them. Germline V CDR1 and CDR2: SGHAT, FQNNGV. The CDR3 length is 16 residues. CDR3 in amino acids: CASSLQGIGSFEKLFF. The CDR3 DNA reads TGTGCCAGCAGCCTCCAGGGGATCGGGTCTTTTGAAAAACTGTTTTTT.

The CDR3 sequence is CASNPDQRRQFF. The CDR3 DNA sequence: TGTGCCAGCAATCCCGACCAACGACGGCAGTTCTTC. J is TRBJ2-1 and V is TRBV27, with D uncertain. Germline CDR1 and CDR2: MNHEY and SMNVEV (reference sequence). The V and J ends lost 7 bases and 12 bases respectively, with 16 bases between them. This CDR3 region has 12 residues.

This clonotype occurred a few times. This sequence joins TRBV20-1 and TRBJ1-5, with D maybe TRBD1 (5 bases). From germline, CDR1 is DFQATT and CDR2 SNEGSKA (reference sequence). This CDR3 spans 14 amino acids. Deletions cut 3 bases from V and 6 bases from J, with 15 bases between. CDR3 nucleotides: TGCAGTGCTAGGGTAGGGGCGAGCGGTCAGCCCCAGCATTTT. Residues: CSARVGASGQPQHF.

Points on this clonotype: Compared with germline, one end of the junction differs, possibly owing to a read error. This chain joins TRBV6-5 and TRBJ2-1; D not certain. CDR1 is MNHEY and CDR2 is SVGAGI in the germline V gene. The CDR3 totals 11 residues. The CDR3 region has the DNA TGTGCCAGCAGTTTGGGAAATGAGCAGCTCTTC. It is translated as CASSLGNEQLF.

Details on this clonotype: The CDR3 end shows no conserved phenylalanine or tryptophan, and so a read error is likely. The chain links TRBV7-6 to TRBJ2-1; 7 bases are shared with TRBD2. Per germline, CDR1 SGHVS and CDR2 FNYEAQ. The CDR3 extends over 15 amino acids. J gave up 6 bases and V 0 bases, and 5 bases lay outside the gene matches. CDR3 protein: CASSLAAGFTNEQFL. The CDR3 DNA follows: TGTGCCAGCAGCTTAGCAGCGGGATTCACCAATGAGCAGTTCCTC.

There are a few counts of this clonotype. Being one base from a much bigger clone, this may be a read error. Lacking the conserved final phenylalanine or tryptophan, this CDR3 likely reflects a read error. This rearrangement joins TRBV28 to TRBJ1-5, with TRBD1 matching 7 bases. Per the germline V gene, CDR1 is MDHEN and CDR2 is SYDVKM. This CDR3 contains 16 residues. V lost 2 bases, J lost 0 bases, and 4 bases stayed unmatched. In DNA form, the CDR3 reads TGTGCCAGCAGTTTAGCCAGGGGGGATAGCAATCAGCCCCAGCATTTA. It translates to CASSLARGDSNQPQHL.

This clonotype has ten or more counts. This rearrangement joins TRBV7-9 to TRBJ2-3; D is undetermined. Trimming removed 8 bases at V and 1 base at J, with 13 bases between. CDR1 and CDR2 (germline): SEHNR, FQNEAQ (reference sequence). This CDR3 region has 14 residues. The CDR3 region is CASGKDGGTDTQYF. Here the CDR3 DNA reads TGTGCCAGCGGAAAGGACGGCGGCACAGATACGCAGTATTTT.

Only one count was recorded for this clonotype. This may arise from a read error, as a much more abundant clone is one base away. Because the CDR3 is missing its conserved closing phenylalanine or tryptophan, this is likely a read error. This chain links TRBV19 with TRBJ1-1; 7 bases are shared with TRBD1. J was trimmed by 1 base and V by 6 bases; bases with no gene match: 17. The CDR3 contains 18 residues. Per germline, CDR1 LNHDA and CDR2 SQIVND (reference sequence). Written as DNA, the CDR3 is TGTGCCAGTAGGGTATATGGGACAGAGAGAACAGAGAACACTGAAGCTTTCTTG. As protein: CASRVYGTERTENTEAFL.

There are a few counts of this clonotype. The chain employs TRBV10-2 and TRBJ2-5; D gene uncertain. With 5 bases removed from V and 3 bases from J, the gap between germline ends came to 13 bases. Germline V gene data show CDR1 as WSHSY and CDR2 as SAAADI. This CDR3 region has 14 residues. The CDR3 sequence: CASSTRRAKETQYF. In nucleotides, the CDR3 is TGCGCCAGCAGTACACGCCGGGCCAAAGAGACCCAGTACTTC.

Comment on this clonotype: A read error may explain this, as a much larger clone is one base away. The chain has TRBV4-1 and TRBJ1-1; the D is unclear. The CDR3 length is 17 residues. Trimming cost V 4 bases and J 2 bases, with 20 bases left between them. Germline V lookup: CDR1 MGHRA, CDR2 YSYEKL. The CDR3 here is CASSLKSGVSINTEAFF. The CDR3 coding sequence is TGCGCCAGCAGCCTCAAGTCGGGTGTTAGCATAAACACTGAAGCTTTCTTT.

This clonotype was picked up a small number of times. V usage is TRBV30 and J usage is TRBJ1-2, with D tentatively TRBD1 (6 bases). This CDR3 spans 10 amino acids. Germline CDR1 is GTSNPN and CDR2 is SVGIG (reference sequence). V was clipped by 5 bases and J by 8 bases, with 9 bases between them. CDR3 loop: CAWEGDGYTF. Written as DNA, the CDR3 is TGTGCCTGGGAGGGGGACGGCTACACCTTC.

This clonotype has ten or more counts. V and J are TRBV4-1 and TRBJ1-5, with 7 bases fitting TRBD1. The CDR3 is 15 amino acids. Looked up from germline, CDR1 is MGHRA and CDR2 is YSYEKL. After removal of 2 bases from V and 4 bases from J, the junction contained 5 bases not matched to a gene. In DNA, the CDR3 is TGCGCCAGCAGCCAAAACAGGGGCTCGAATCAGCCCCAGCATTTT. Its translation is CASSQNRGSNQPQHF.

This clonotype has just a few counts. V and J are TRBV19 and TRBJ1-1; D is uncertain. The V end lost 5 bases, the J end lost 7 bases, and 14 bases lay between the germline ends. CDR1 is LNHDA and CDR2 is SQIVND in the germline V gene (reference sequence). This CDR3 is built from 13 residues. The CDR3 DNA reads as TGTGCCAGTAGTTCGACGGTATTCCTTGAAGCTTTCTTT. It yields the protein CASSSTVFLEAFF.

This clonotype was detected many times. V usage is TRBV7-3 and J usage is TRBJ2-3; 11 positions match TRBD2. The V and J ends lost 5 bases and 6 bases, in that order; junction bases with no gene match: 10. Germline lookup yields CDR1 SGHTA and CDR2 FQGTGA. The CDR3 is made up of 16 amino acids. The CDR3 sequence is CASSPQATSGVDTQYF. The CDR3 DNA reads as TGTGCCAGCAGCCCTCAGGCGACTAGCGGGGTGGATACGCAGTATTTT.

V is TRBV4-2 and J is TRBJ2-2; 8 bases fit TRBD1. Germline V CDR1 and CDR2: LGHNA, YNFKEQ. CDR3 length: 18 amino acids. V trimming: 2 bases; J trimming: 1 base; junction bases outside the gene matches: 9. The CDR3 bases are TGTGCCAGCAGCCAAAGGGGGCAGGGGGCTCGGAACACCGGGGAGCTGTTTTTT. Translating it yields CASSQRGQGARNTGELFF.

This clonotype was observed a few times. The chain employs TRBV20-1 and TRBJ2-1; perhaps TRBD2 as D (5 bases). Trimming took off 3 bases at V and 0 bases at J, with 18 bases between the two ends. The CDR3 length is 17 residues. Germline V gene sequence: CDR1 DFQATT, CDR2 SNEGSKA (reference sequence). The CDR3 DNA is TGCAGTGCTAGGGCCGTCCTAGCTTCGAGCTCCTACAATGAGCAGTTCTTC. Protein: CSARAVLASSSYNEQFF.

DNA for the CDR3: TGCAGTGCTAGGGGGACTAGCGGGAGTTGGAACACCGGGGAGCTGTTTTTT. It translates to CSARGTSGSWNTGELFF. J is TRBJ2-2 and V is TRBV20-1; 14 bases are shared with TRBD2. Germline assignment: CDR1 DFQATT and CDR2 SNEGSKA (reference sequence). The V and J ends lost 3 bases and 1 base, in that order; junction bases with no gene match: 4. CDR3 length: 17 residues.